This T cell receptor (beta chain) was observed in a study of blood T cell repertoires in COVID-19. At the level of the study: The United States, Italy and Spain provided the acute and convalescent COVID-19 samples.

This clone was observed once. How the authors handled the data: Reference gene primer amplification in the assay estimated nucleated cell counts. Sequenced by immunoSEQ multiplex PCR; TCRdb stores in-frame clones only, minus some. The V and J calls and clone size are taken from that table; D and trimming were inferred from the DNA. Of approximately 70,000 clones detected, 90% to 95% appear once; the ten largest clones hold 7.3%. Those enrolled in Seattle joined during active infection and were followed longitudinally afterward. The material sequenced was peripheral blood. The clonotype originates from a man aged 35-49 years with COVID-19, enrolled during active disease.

CDR3 protein: CASSLVRGAGGYTDTQYF. The CDR3 region has the DNA TGTGCCAGCAGCTTAGTAAGAGGAGCGGGGGGGTACACAGATACGCAGTATTTT. The chain employs TRBV7-9 and TRBJ2-3; 10 nucleotides agree with TRBD2. Losses at the gene ends were 1 base for V and 2 bases for J; bases not matched to a gene: 9. Germline CDR1 SEHNR, CDR2 FQNEAQ (reference sequence). The CDR3 consists of 18 residues.